The rows below give T cell receptor beta chains drawn from one sample of a study of T cells in Graves' hyperthyroidism and ophthalmopathy. TCRdb re-derived calls from the multiplex PCR reads in MiXCR, one entry per CDR3 protein. The sample includes roughly 580,000 distinct CDR3 sequences, approximately 14% of them seen just once. The sequenced sample consisted of blood. These receptors originate from a woman under 40 with Graves' hyperthyroidism that later progressed to Graves' ophthalmopathy. CDR3s include the opening cysteine and the closing phenylalanine or tryptophan. The D gene is left open where the match is weak. Not all rows give a size; the values are once, few, many and, for expanded clones, a class.

d_call: TRBD1
j_call: TRBJ1-2
clone_size: -
v_call: TRBV10-3
cdr3_aa: CAIKTSGGSLLGYTF
cdr3_nt: TGTGCCATCAAAACGTCAGGGGGTAGCTTATTGGGCTACACCTTC

d_call: -
j_call: TRBJ1-2
clone_size: many
v_call: TRBV11-2
cdr3_aa: CASSRDLRGGYTF
cdr3_nt: TGTGCCAGCAGCCGGGACCTCCGCGGTGGCTACACCTTC

d_call: -
j_call: TRBJ1-4
clone_size: -
v_call: TRBV20-1
cdr3_aa: CSGREGEKLFF
cdr3_nt: TGCAGTGGGAGGGAGGGTGAAAAACTGTTTTTT

d_call: -
j_call: TRBJ1-1
clone_size: many
v_call: TRBV28
cdr3_aa: CASSYPLGGLMNTEAFF
cdr3_nt: TGTGCCAGCAGTTACCCCTTGGGGGGGCTCATGAACACTGAAGCTTTCTTT

d_call: -
j_call: TRBJ1-1
clone_size: -
v_call: TRBV12-3/TRBV12-4
cdr3_aa: CASSPGKGRKNTEAFF
cdr3_nt: TGTGCCAGCAGCCCTGGGAAGGGAAGGAAGAACACTGAAGCTTTCTTT

d_call: -
j_call: TRBJ1-1
clone_size: many
v_call: TRBV6-1
cdr3_aa: CASSGAPGSPGGNTEAFF
cdr3_nt: TGTGCCAGCAGTGGGGCCCCCGGGTCCCCCGGCGGCAACACTGAAGCTTTCTTT

d_call: TRBD2
j_call: TRBJ2-2
clone_size: -
v_call: TRBV7-9
cdr3_aa: CASSSSAGAGVNTGELFF
cdr3_nt: TGTGCCAGCAGCTCTTCCGCGGGAGCGGGAGTGAACACCGGGGAGCTGTTTTTT

d_call: TRBD1
j_call: TRBJ1-5
clone_size: -
v_call: TRBV19
cdr3_aa: CANRGQGGNQPQHF
cdr3_nt: TGTGCCAATAGGGGGCAAGGGGGCAATCAGCCCCAGCATTTT

d_call: -
j_call: TRBJ2-1
clone_size: few
v_call: TRBV7-6
cdr3_aa: CASSLVRAGNEQFF
cdr3_nt: TGTGCCAGCAGCTTAGTAAGGGCTGGGAATGAGCAGTTCTTC

d_call: TRBD2
j_call: TRBJ2-7
clone_size: medium-sized
v_call: TRBV6-1
cdr3_aa: CASSRPGLAGEGHEQYF
cdr3_nt: TGTGCCAGCAGCAGACCGGGACTAGCGGGAGAGGGACACGAGCAGTACTTC

d_call: -
j_call: TRBJ2-3
clone_size: -
v_call: TRBV27
cdr3_aa: CASSGTRWRCTQYF
cdr3_nt: TGTGCCAGCAGCGGGACTCGTTGGCGCTGTACGCAGTATTTT

d_call: -
j_call: TRBJ2-3
clone_size: many
v_call: TRBV27
cdr3_aa: CASSFSFADTQYF
cdr3_nt: TGTGCCAGCAGTTTCTCCTTCGCAGATACGCAGTATTTT